This T cell receptor beta chain was sequenced for a study of T cell responses to AZD1222 COVID-19 vaccine. Clones were sequenced by immunoSEQ multiplex PCR, and TCRdb holds only the in-frame ones, with some missing. The table has 180,000 or so clones, around 88% seen once. On this clone itself: Its specificity is not known.

Findings of the study overall: Spike-specific TCRs gained breadth and depth after people received two AZD1222 doses. Reportedly, close to half of spike-specific TCRs are directed against unmutated variant regions. Only 5 to 7 AZD1222 recipients were seropositive at baseline.

The CDR3 length is 19 residues. The trim removed 2 bases at V and 1 base at J, leaving 11 bases unmatched. Germline V gene data show CDR1 as SGHTA and CDR2 as FQGNSA. The receptor's source is an adult in good health. The rearrangement links TRBV7-2 to TRBJ2-1; the match to TRBD2 covers 10 bases. Sample: peripheral blood, taken on day 0 of AZD1222 vaccination. DNA for the CDR3: TGTGCCAGCAGCTTAATGGCCGGGGGACTAGCGACTTCCTACAATGAGCAGTTCTTC. Translation gives CASSLMAGGLATSYNEQFF.